The source of this T cell receptor (beta chain) is a study of vaccination and CD4 T cells after COVID-19. Overall study context: At a median approximately 100 days (range 35 to 161) after diagnosis, post-COVID samples were drawn.

The Oncomine TCR Beta short-read assay was what sequenced the DNA obtained from cultured CD4+ T cells. Cultures of CD4+ T cells served as the source for extracting genomic DNA. TCRdb passed the PCR reads through MiXCR, listing each CDR3 protein once. The sample includes 5,800 or so distinct CDR3 sequences, approximately 35% of them seen just once. About this clonotype: Its antigen is currently unknown.

The sample's treatment: approximately 9-day PBMC culture with coronavirus spike peptide pools or control peptides (ViraFEST assay). One should note that the unexposed donor's CD4+ T cells were collected before the COVID-19 pandemic (2011-2018). ViraFEST grew antigen-specific T cells using peptide pools, then sequenced TCRs. Whenever cell numbers allowed, CD4+ T cells from unexposed donors were probed with SARS-CoV-2 S/N and four cold-coronavirus spikes. Germline V gene data show CDR1 as DFQATT and CDR2 as SNEGSKA (reference sequence). There are 19 residues in the CDR3. The germline V and J ends were trimmed by 1 base and 1 base, with 23 bases remaining between them.

V is TRBV20-1 and J is TRBJ2-1, with D tentatively TRBD1 or TRBD2 (7 bases each). This TCR derives from a human donor in good health. Sequencing was done on a sample of CD4+ T cells from blood, cultured in vitro. DNA for the CDR3: TGCAGTGCTAGAGGTCAGGGGGAGGGCCACGGTGGTTCCTACAATGAGCAGTTCTTC. Translated, it gives CSARGQGEGHGGSYNEQFF.